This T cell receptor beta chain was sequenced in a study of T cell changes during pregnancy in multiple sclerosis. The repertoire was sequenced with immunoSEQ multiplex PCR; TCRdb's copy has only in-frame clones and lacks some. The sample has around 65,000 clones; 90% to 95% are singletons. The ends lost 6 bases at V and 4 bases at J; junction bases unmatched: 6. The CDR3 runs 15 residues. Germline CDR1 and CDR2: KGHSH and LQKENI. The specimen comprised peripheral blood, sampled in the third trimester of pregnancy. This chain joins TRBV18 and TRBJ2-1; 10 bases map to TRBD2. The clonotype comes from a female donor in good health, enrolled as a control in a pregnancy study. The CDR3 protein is CASSPTSGEYNEQFF. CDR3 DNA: TGTGCCAGCTCCCCCACTAGCGGGGAGTACAATGAGCAGTTCTTC.